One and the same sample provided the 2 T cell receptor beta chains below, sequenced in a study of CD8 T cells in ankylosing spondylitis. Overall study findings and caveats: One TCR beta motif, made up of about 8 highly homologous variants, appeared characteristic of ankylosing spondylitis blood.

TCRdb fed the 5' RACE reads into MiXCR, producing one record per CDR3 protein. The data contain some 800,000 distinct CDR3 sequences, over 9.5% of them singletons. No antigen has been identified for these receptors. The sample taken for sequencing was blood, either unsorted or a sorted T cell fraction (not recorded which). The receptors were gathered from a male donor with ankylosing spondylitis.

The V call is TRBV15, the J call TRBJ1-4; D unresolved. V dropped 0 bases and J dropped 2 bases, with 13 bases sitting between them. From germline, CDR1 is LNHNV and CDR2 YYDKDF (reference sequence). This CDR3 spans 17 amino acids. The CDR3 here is CATSRDLYSGTNEKLFF. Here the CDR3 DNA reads TGTGCCACCAGCAGAGATTTGTACTCAGGCACTAATGAAAAACTGTTTTTT.

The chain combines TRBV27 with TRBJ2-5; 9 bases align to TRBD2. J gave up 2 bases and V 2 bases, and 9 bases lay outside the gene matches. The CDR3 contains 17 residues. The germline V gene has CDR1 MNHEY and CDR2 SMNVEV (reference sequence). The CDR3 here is CASSLIRDSGGQETQYF. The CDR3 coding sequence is TGTGCCAGCAGTTTAATCCGAGATAGCGGGGGACAAGAGACCCAGTACTTC.